The 27 T cell receptor beta chains given below trace back to one sample, sequenced in a study of a mutant IDH1 vaccine in newly diagnosed glioma (dated by TCRdb to the early 2020s). Libraries were constructed by the immunoSEQ multiplex PCR assay. The clones in this table, taken by TCRdb from immuneACCESS, are in-frame only. Not every clone is retained; where verified, under half of the shortfall comes from an unresolved V gene, and the cause of the rest is unknown. The sample data list approximately 67,000 clones, and around 82% of these were observed just once. Together, the top ten hold 10% to 15% of the sample. No antigen has been assigned to these receptors. The meaning of the sample's time point label: week 23, last vaccination. Every vaccine dose consisted of 300 ug of a 20-mer mutant IDH1 peptide in Montanide, administered subcutaneously together with topical imiquimod. Sequencing used PBMCs, obtained from a glioma patient whose treatment included an IDH1 peptide vaccine. The receptors were sampled from a man aged 18-30 years with glioma.

This chain joins TRBV7-8 and TRBJ2-7; D is unresolved. The CDR3 totals 11 residues. Trimming shortened V by 5 bases and J by 5 bases, and 7 bases separated the two germline ends. CDR1 is SGHVS, CDR2 FQNEAQ, per germline. Written as DNA, the CDR3 is TGTGCCAGCAGCATCAGCGACGAGCAGTACTTC. Translated, it gives CASSISDEQYF. Full variable domain (rest looked up from reference TRBV7-8 and TRBJ2-7): GAGVSQSPRYKVAKRGQDVALRCDPISGHVSLFWYQQALGQGPEFLTYFQNEAQLDKSGLPSDRFFAERPEGSVSTLKIQRTQQEDSAVYLCASSISDEQYFGPGTRLTVT.

The chain links TRBV7-6 to TRBJ1-1; 7 bases match TRBD1. J was trimmed by 5 bases and V by 5 bases; bases with no gene match: 5. The CDR3 loop spans 13 amino acids. The germline CDR1 and CDR2 sequences are SGHVS and FNYEAQ. CDR3 in amino acids: CASSTPQGTEAFF. In DNA form, the CDR3 reads TGTGCCAGCAGCACTCCACAGGGGACTGAAGCTTTCTTT.

The rearrangement uses TRBV11-2 and TRBJ1-6; weak D call: TRBD1 (6 bases). Looked up from germline, CDR1 is SGHAT and CDR2 is FQNNGV. This CDR3 has 17 amino acids. The V end was cut by 7 bases, the J end by 5 bases, with 21 bases between. The chain's CDR3 is CASTFLLAHRDNSPLHF. The CDR3 DNA sequence: TGTGCCAGCACCTTCTTGTTGGCCCACAGGGATAATTCACCCCTCCACTTT.

The genes are TRBV7-9 and TRBJ2-1, with 8 bases that match TRBD2. The germline V gene encodes CDR1 SEHNR and CDR2 FQNEAQ (reference sequence). The CDR3 spans 13 residues. J was trimmed by 3 bases and V by 7 bases; bases with no gene match: 2. The CDR3 DNA follows: TGTGCCAGCACCGCGGGGGGCTACAATGAGCAGTTCTTC. Residues: CASTAGGYNEQFF.

About this clone: A junction end diverges from the germline sequence, so it may reflect a read error. This chain uses TRBV7-7 with TRBJ2-2; D possibly matches TRBD1 or TRBD2 (6 bases each). CDR3 length equals 15 residues. In germline, CDR1 is SSHAT, CDR2 FNYEAQ (reference sequence). CDR3 amino acids: CASTPGARDTGELFF. CDR3 bases: TGTGCTAGCACCCCGGGGGCCCGGGACACCGGGGAGCTGTTTTTT.

This clone showed up many times. The CDR3 nucleotides are TGTGCCAGCAGCCCCCTGGCTGGGGTATCCACTGAAGCTTTCTTT. As protein: CASSPLAGVSTEAFF. V and J are TRBV14 and TRBJ1-1; no firm D call. Germline-derived CDR1 and CDR2 are SGHDN and FVKESK. With 4 bases removed from V and 4 bases from J, the gap between germline ends came to 16 bases. This CDR3 contains 15 residues.

CDR3 coding DNA: TGTGCCAGTAGTCCGAGAGACAGGGGTAGGAATCAGCCCCAGCATTTT. This codes for CASSPRDRGRNQPQHF. The chain carries TRBV19 and TRBJ1-5; 8 nucleotides agree with TRBD1. Germline CDR1 LNHDA, CDR2 SQIVND (reference sequence). J gave up 4 bases and V 5 bases, and 10 bases lay outside the gene matches. The CDR3 runs 16 residues. Based on the CDR3 plus reference TRBV19 and TRBJ1-5, the full variable domain is DGGITQSPKYLFRKEGQNVTLSCEQNLNHDAMYWYRQDPGQGLRLIYYSQIVNDFQKGDIAEGYSVSREKKESFPLTVTSAQKNPTAFYLCASSPRDRGRNQPQHFGDGTRLSIL.

This clone was found once. The chain carries TRBV4-2 and TRBJ2-6; perhaps D is TRBD1 or TRBD2 (6 bases each). Germline V CDR1 and CDR2: LGHNA, YNFKEQ. The CDR3 covers 17 residues. V dropped 0 bases and J dropped 3 bases, with 12 bases sitting between them. In nucleotides, the CDR3 is TGTGCCAGCAGCCAAGAAGTCGGGGGCGGTGGGGCCAACGTCCTGACTTTC. Translation gives CASSQEVGGGGANVLTF.

The chain carries TRBV28 and TRBJ2-3; TRBD1 agrees at 8 bases. J gave up 2 bases and V 5 bases, and 30 bases lay outside the gene matches. The CDR3 is made up of 23 amino acids. Germline V gene sequence: CDR1 MDHEN, CDR2 SYDVKM. CDR3 residues: CASSLPPGGAGYGFEWNTDTQYF. CDR3 DNA sequence: TGTGCCAGCAGTCTCCCTCCAGGGGGCGCGGGCTACGGGTTCGAATGGAACACAGATACGCAGTATTTT.

The chain carries TRBV27 and TRBJ1-1, with D unclear. The V and J ends lost 3 bases and 8 bases respectively, with 16 bases between them. The CDR3 length is 14 residues. Germline V lookup: CDR1 MNHEY, CDR2 SMNVEV (reference sequence). CDR3 coding DNA: TGTGCCAGCAGTTTGTCGACACGATTAAAAGAAGCTTTCTTT. Translation: CASSLSTRLKEAFF.

This clone was seen a few times. The V gene is TRBV29-1, the J gene TRBJ1-5, with D perhaps TRBD1 (6 bases). The CDR3 totals 13 residues. Germline V lookup: CDR1 SQVTM, CDR2 ANQGSEA. V lost 6 bases and J lost 6, with 15 bases in between. CDR3: CSVCTGFGQPQHF. CDR3 DNA sequence: TGCAGCGTATGTACAGGGTTCGGTCAGCCCCAGCATTTT.

This chain uses TRBV6-4 with TRBJ2-5; no reliable D call. V was trimmed by 10 bases and J by 4 bases, leaving 19 bases between them. From germline, CDR1 is MRHNA and CDR2 SNTAGT. The length of the CDR3 is 14 residues. CDR3: CATPWTRKGETQYF. In DNA form, the CDR3 reads TGTGCCACCCCCTGGACGAGGAAGGGAGAGACCCAGTACTTC.

V is TRBV7-2 and J is TRBJ2-3, with 13 nucleotides matching TRBD2. V trimming: 4 bases; J trimming: 1 base; junction bases outside the gene matches: 5. There are 17 residues in the CDR3. Germline CDR1 is SGHTA and CDR2 is FQGNSA. CDR3 in DNA: TGTGCCAGCAGCTACGGAGGACTAGCGGGGGGCACAGATACGCAGTATTTT. Protein sequence: CASSYGGLAGGTDTQYF.

This clone was detected a few times. The CDR3 DNA follows: TGTGCCTGGAGTGGACAGACAAACAATCAGCCCCAGCATTTT. This translates into CAWSGQTNNQPQHF. The chain employs TRBV30 and TRBJ1-5; D is possibly TRBD1 (5 bases). Trimming took 1 base from V and 3 from J, leaving 10 bases between them. Looked up from germline, CDR1 is GTSNPN and CDR2 is SVGIG (reference sequence). The length of the CDR3 is 14 residues.

The genes are TRBV11-2 and TRBJ1-2; possibly TRBD1 for D (6 bases). Between the trimmed V and J ends, which lost 8 bases and 4 bases, there was a span of 17 bases. Germline lookup yields CDR1 SGHAT and CDR2 FQNNGV. The CDR3 spans 14 residues. CDR3 loop: CASARAGAPYGYTF. The CDR3 DNA follows: TGTGCCAGCGCGCGGGCAGGGGCGCCCTATGGCTACACCTTC. Based on the CDR3 plus reference TRBV11-2 and TRBJ1-2, the full variable domain is EAGVAQSPRYKIIEKRQSVAFWCNPISGHATLYWYQQILGQGPKLLIQFQNNGVVDDSQLPKDRFSAERLKGVDSTLKIQPAKLEDSAVYLCASARAGAPYGYTFGSGTRLTVV.

V gene TRBV5-1 combines with J gene TRBJ1-1; TRBD1 agrees at 7 bases. This CDR3 has 14 amino acids. CDR1 and CDR2 (germline): SGHRS, YFSETQ. The V segment lost 0 bases and the J segment 5 bases; nucleotides outside the gene matches: 4. In DNA form, the CDR3 reads TGCGCCAGCAGCTTGGGACCACAGGGGACTGAAGCTTTCTTT. Protein sequence: CASSLGPQGTEAFF.

The chain uses TRBV5-1 and TRBJ2-2; weak D call: TRBD1 (7 bases). Trimming took off 2 bases at V and 4 bases at J, with 18 bases between the two ends. Germline-derived CDR1 and CDR2 are SGHRS and YFSETQ. The CDR3 consists of 17 residues. In DNA, the CDR3 is TGCGCCAGCAGCTTCCCATCAGGGGGGTCTGGCACCGGGGAGCTGTTTTTT. Residues: CASSFPSGGSGTGELFF.

This chain links TRBV4-2 with TRBJ2-6; TRBD2 matches 14 bases. This CDR3 is built from 20 residues. Germline-derived CDR1 and CDR2 are LGHNA and YNFKEQ. The ends lost 4 bases at V and 2 bases at J; junction bases unmatched: 10. CDR3 bases: TGTGCCAGCAGCCTAAGTTCGCCGGGACTAGCGGGAGCTGGGGCCAACGTCCTGACTTTC. This gives the protein CASSLSSPGLAGAGANVLTF.

The rearrangement uses TRBV7-9 and TRBJ2-2; D gene ambiguous. The ends were cut back, 9 bases at V and 8 bases at J, with 10 bases in the middle. The CDR3 runs 11 residues. Germline CDR1 is SEHNR and CDR2 is FQNEAQ (reference sequence). The CDR3 here is CARTHGGELFF. In DNA form, the CDR3 reads TGTGCCAGGACCCATGGGGGGGAGCTGTTTTTT.

The chain carries TRBV9 and TRBJ1-1; 10 positions match TRBD1. In germline, CDR1 is SGDLS, CDR2 YYNGEE. The junction had 6 bases not matched to a gene; V was cut back by 3 bases and J by 4 bases. The CDR3 loop spans 15 amino acids. In DNA, the CDR3 is TGTGCCAGCAGCGCAGACAGGGGGCTCGGCACTGAAGCTTTCTTT. It encodes CASSADRGLGTEAFF.

The V call is TRBV14, the J call TRBJ1-2, with 8 positions matching TRBD1. The CDR3 consists of 17 residues. V lost 0 bases to trimming and J lost 1 base; unmatched junction nucleotides: 7. The V gene's germline CDR1 is SGHDN and CDR2 FVKESK. The CDR3 coding sequence is TGTGCCAGCAGCCAAGATCCGACGGGACAGGTTAACTATGGCTACACCTTC. Translated: CASSQDPTGQVNYGYTF.

This chain joins TRBV7-9 and TRBJ2-5; D possibly corresponds to TRBD2 (7 bases). The germline CDR1 and CDR2 sequences are SEHNR and FQNEAQ (reference sequence). V shed 7 bases and J shed 2 bases, with 20 bases lying between them. CDR3 length: 16 residues. The CDR3 region has the DNA TGTGCCAGCACCATCAAAGGGGGGACTACTCAAGAGACCCAGTACTTC. Translated: CASTIKGGTTQETQYF.

This clone was counted only a few times. This CDR3 is CSGGLAGNNEQFF. The CDR3, as DNA: TGCAGCGGTGGACTAGCGGGGAACAATGAGCAGTTCTTC. This chain joins TRBV29-1 and TRBJ2-1; TRBD2 agrees at 12 bases. Trimming at V came to 7 bases and at J to 5 bases, leaving 3 bases not matched to a gene. The CDR3 runs 13 residues. CDR1 and CDR2 (germline): SQVTM, ANQGSEA.

The CDR3 region is CAISDPGTNYGYTF. The CDR3 nucleotides are TGTGCCATTTCGGATCCCGGGACTAACTATGGCTACACCTTC. This rearrangement joins TRBV10-3 to TRBJ1-2, with D hard to call. Trimming stripped 9 bases from V and 0 bases from J, with 14 bases between. CDR3 length: 14 residues. Per germline, CDR1 ENHRY and CDR2 SYGVKD.

The chain has TRBV4-3 and TRBJ1-5; no firm D call. The CDR3 is made up of 15 amino acids. Germline CDR1 LGHNA, CDR2 YSLEER. V was trimmed by 0 bases and J by 4 bases, leaving 10 bases between them. CDR3 sequence (DNA): TGCGCCAGCAGCCAAGATCAAGTCGGGAATCAGCCCCAGCATTTT. It yields the protein CASSQDQVGNQPQHF.

The V call is TRBV6-1, the J call TRBJ1-1; tentative D call: TRBD1 (5 bases). The germline V gene encodes CDR1 MNHNS and CDR2 SASEGT. The CDR3 is made up of 15 amino acids. Trimming pared 5 bases from V and 1 base from J, leaving 14 bases between. The CDR3 loop is CASSWFRGANTEAFF. CDR3 sequence (DNA): TGTGCCAGCAGTTGGTTCCGGGGCGCGAACACTGAAGCTTTCTTT.

The V call is TRBV25-1, the J call TRBJ2-5; 8 bases map to TRBD1. The CDR3 consists of 14 residues. CDR1 and CDR2 (germline): MGHDK, SYGVNS. Germline trimming cut 3 bases from V and 5 bases from J; bases unmatched to any gene: 5. The CDR3 spells CASSDNGDRETQYF. The DNA for the CDR3 is TGTGCCAGCAGTGACAACGGGGACAGGGAGACCCAGTACTTC.